The T cell receptor (beta chain) described here comes from a study of cytomegalovirus exposure and HLA in healthy donors. Study-level information: Ancestry clustering placed around four fifths of approximately 370 genotyped donors in the Caucasian-associated cluster.

Researchers ran the PCR with 60 Vbeta and 13 Jbeta primers. The table came from immunoSEQ multiplex PCR; TCRdb's copy has only in-frame clones and leaves some out. The profile shows around 190,000 clones, around 82% of them singletons. Study conclusions and caveats: Cytomegalovirus status, reportedly, was diagnosed with high specificity and sensitivity by the classifier.

Germline V gene sequence: CDR1 SGHKS, CDR2 YYEKEE (reference sequence). Deletions cut 6 bases from V and 6 bases from J, with 16 bases between. The CDR3 contains 13 residues. This clone has only a few counts. Its antigen remains unidentified. The V and J genes are TRBV5-5 and TRBJ2-7; D is perhaps TRBD1 (7 bases). This sequence originates from a man between 60 and 75 years old in good health and CMV-seronegative. Sequenced sample: PBMCs. The CDR3 nucleotides read TGTGCCAGCACCCAGGGGGGCAGGGGCGAGCAGTACTTC. Encoded protein: CASTQGGRGEQYF.